This T cell receptor beta chain appears in the sequencing data of a study of T cells in women clearing cervical HPV infection. Average input was roughly 1,100 ng genomic DNA for immunoSEQ TCR beta CDR3 amplification. Using immunoSEQ multiplex PCR, the repertoire was profiled, and TCRdb retains in-frame clones only, with some absent. This repertoire includes 35,000 to 45,000 clones. The CDR3 has 15 amino acids. The ends lost 2 bases at V and 1 base at J; junction bases unmatched: 1. Germline CDR1 reads KGHSH; CDR2 reads LQKENI. Points on this clone: The CDR3 is cut off 3 residues early in the read; its end comes from the germline J gene.

This receptor was taken from a woman between 18 and 70 years old with a cervical HPV16 infection that either progressed to CIN3+ or cleared (not recorded which). Sequences were obtained from blood buffy coat. V usage is TRBV18 and J usage is TRBJ1-2; 10 nucleotides match TRBD1. The sequenced part of the CDR3 DNA is TGTGCCAGCTCACCAGGGACAGGGGATAACTATGGC. This encodes CASSPGTGDNYG. The whole CDR3 reads CASSPGTGDNYGYTF.